These 21 T cell receptor beta chains originate from one sample sequenced in a study of response to subunit inactivated influenza vaccine. TCRdb reprocessed the RT-PCR reads with MiXCR, giving one entry per CDR3 protein. The sample has a few hundred thousand distinct CDR3 sequences; 20% to 25% are singletons. The sample was PBMCs from blood, taken around 22 months after vaccination. These receptor sequences come from a man aged 50-75 years who received an inactivated influenza vaccine.

A few counts support this clonotype. The chain employs TRBV6-2 or TRBV6-3 and TRBJ1-2; 9 bases are a match to TRBD1. CDR1 is MNHEY and CDR2 is SVGEGT in the germline V gene. CDR3 length: 14 amino acids. The J segment lost 6 bases and the V segment lost 7 bases, leaving 9 bases of the junction unmatched. CDR3 nucleotides: TGTGCCAGCAAACGGGACAGGGCCTCGCATGGCTACACCTTC. Its translation: CASKRDRASHGYTF.

This clonotype was detected only a few times. V and J are TRBV6-2 or TRBV6-3 and TRBJ1-2; a weak D match, TRBD1 (5 bases). Per the germline V gene, CDR1 is MNHEY and CDR2 is SVGEGT. The CDR3 extends over 17 amino acids. Trimming took off 3 bases at V and 4 bases at J, with 21 bases between the two ends. CDR3 DNA sequence: TGTGCCAGCAGTTATATTAGGGGCCCAGAAGAGGTCTATGGCTACACCTTC. This gives the protein CASSYIRGPEEVYGYTF.

This rearrangement joins TRBV5-6 to TRBJ2-1; D call uncertain. Germline V gene data show CDR1 as SGHDT and CDR2 as YYEEEE. This CDR3 has 13 amino acids. The ends were cut back, 0 bases at V and 9 bases at J, with 10 bases in the middle. The CDR3 DNA reads as TGTGCCAGCAGCTTGGCCTCAACCGCTGAGCAGTTCTTC. It codes for CASSLASTAEQFF.

This clonotype has more than one count but fewer than ten. The rearrangement joins TRBV6-2 or TRBV6-3 to TRBJ1-5, with no clear D. The V gene lost 6 bases and the J gene lost 3 bases, with 9 bases spanning the gap. The CDR3 length is 13 residues. Germline V gene lookup returns CDR1 MNHEY and CDR2 SVGEGT. The CDR3 is CASRTEINQPQHF. CDR3 nucleotides: TGTGCCAGCAGAACGGAAATCAATCAGCCCCAGCATTTT.

The chain employs TRBV4-2 and TRBJ2-5; D ambiguous. Germline-derived CDR1 and CDR2 are LGHNA and YNFKEQ. The CDR3 covers 16 residues. Trimming pared 1 base from V and 4 bases from J, leaving 16 bases between. CDR3 nucleotides: TGTGCCAGCAGCCAAGGCGGAAGAGAGCCAACAGAGACCCAGTACTTC. Amino acid sequence: CASSQGGREPTETQYF.

This clonotype was found many times. At one of its ends the junction is not consistent with the germline gene, which may arise from a read error. This chain links TRBV5-1 with TRBJ1-4; the D is unclear. Germline V gene data show CDR1 as SGHRS and CDR2 as YFSETQ. This CDR3 contains 14 residues. The CDR3 DNA follows: TGTGCCAGCAGCTTAGGAGGGACTAATGAAAAACTGTTTTTT. Protein product: CASSLGGTNEKLFF.

The rearrangement links TRBV20-1 to TRBJ2-5; 8 positions agree with TRBD1. After removal of 0 bases from V and 4 bases from J, the junction contained 13 bases not matched to a gene. Germline lookup yields CDR1 DFQATT and CDR2 SNEGSKA (reference sequence). The CDR3 has 17 amino acids. The CDR3 reads CSARDGIFRGRRETQYF. CDR3 coding DNA: TGCAGTGCTAGAGATGGTATATTCAGGGGGCGCAGAGAGACCCAGTACTTC.

The rearrangement uses TRBV15 and TRBJ1-2; D not resolved. V was cut by 1 base and J by 3 bases, with 6 bases left in between. The CDR3 runs 13 residues. From germline, CDR1 is LNHNV and CDR2 YYDKDF (reference sequence). Here the CDR3 reads CATSRGLDYGYTF. For the CDR3, the DNA is TGTGCCACCAGCAGAGGACTGGACTATGGCTACACCTTC.

This clonotype turned up a few times. The genes are TRBV2 and TRBJ1-2; D is undetermined. Trimming pared 7 bases from V and 6 bases from J, leaving 12 bases between. CDR3 length: 12 residues. Germline CDR1 reads SNHLY; CDR2 reads FYNNEI. CDR3 in DNA: TGTGCCAGCATCGAGGAAGGGCATGGCTACACCTTC. Amino acids: CASIEEGHGYTF. Together with reference TRBV2 and TRBJ1-2, the CDR3 gives the full variable domain: EPEVTQTPSHQVTQMGQEVILRCVPISNHLYFYWYRQILGQKVEFLVSFYNNEISEKSEIFDDQFSVERPDGSNFTLKIRSTKLEDSAMYFCASIEEGHGYTFGSGTRLTVV.

The chain links TRBV2 to TRBJ1-4; maybe TRBD1 (5 bases). The CDR3 is 13 amino acids. Per germline, CDR1 SNHLY and CDR2 FYNNEI. V was trimmed by 6 bases and J by 7 bases, leaving 12 bases between them. The CDR3 DNA reads TGTGCCAGCAGGAGGGCTGGGGGTGAAAAACTGTTTTTT. Translated: CASRRAGGEKLFF.

This clonotype was observed a few times. The chain carries TRBV20-1 and TRBJ1-6, with TRBD1 as a possible D gene (5 bases). With 0 bases removed from V and 5 bases from J, the gap between germline ends came to 14 bases. The CDR3 has 16 residues. Germline CDR1 and CDR2: DFQATT and SNEGSKA (reference sequence). As DNA, the CDR3 is TGCAGTGCTAGAGACCAAAGACAGACGAATAATTCACCCCTCCACTTT. The encoded protein is CSARDQRQTNNSPLHF.

This clonotype was detected a few times. This chain uses TRBV4-2 with TRBJ2-5, with 7 bases lining up with TRBD2. Looked up from germline, CDR1 is LGHNA and CDR2 is YNFKEQ. This CDR3 is 15 amino acids long. V lost 1 base, J lost 5 bases, and 7 bases stayed unmatched. This chain's CDR3 is CASSQGGGSQETQYF. The CDR3 nucleotides are TGTGCCAGCAGCCAAGGTGGCGGGAGCCAGGAGACCCAGTACTTC.

The rearrangement uses TRBV4-2 and TRBJ1-5; D is ambiguous. The V gene's germline CDR1 is LGHNA and CDR2 YNFKEQ. V was clipped by 5 bases and J by 10 bases, with 18 bases between them. CDR3 size: 14 residues. For the CDR3, the DNA is TGTGCCAGCAGCTACCGAGGTGGGATCAGCCCCCAGCATTTT. This encodes CASSYRGGISPQHF.

The chain has TRBV2 and TRBJ1-6, with D uncertain. This CDR3 spans 13 amino acids. Trimming removed 7 bases at V and 12 bases at J, with 16 bases between. Germline V CDR1 and CDR2: SNHLY, FYNNEI. The CDR3 nucleotides are TGTGCCAGCACCCTGGTGACCGCGCGACCCCTCCACTTT. It specifies CASTLVTARPLHF.

This clonotype was seen a handful of times. The gene calls are TRBV3-1 and TRBJ2-5; D is undetermined. The CDR3 runs 13 residues. Germline V gene data show CDR1 as LGHDT and CDR2 as YNNKEL (reference sequence). With 7 bases removed from V and 2 bases from J, the gap between germline ends came to 11 bases. The CDR3 DNA sequence: TGTGCCAGCACCGTAGGACCACAAGAGACCCAGTACTTC. Its protein is CASTVGPQETQYF.

This clonotype was counted ten times or more. The rearrangement joins TRBV28 to TRBJ1-2; D is unclear. The ends were cut back, 3 bases at V and 8 bases at J, with 22 bases in the middle. The CDR3 has 16 amino acids. CDR1 is MDHEN and CDR2 is SYDVKM in the germline V gene. The CDR3 protein is CASSFAEGLMPRGYTF. CDR3 nucleotides: TGTGCCAGCAGTTTCGCGGAGGGATTAATGCCGCGGGGCTACACCTTC.

In its sample, this clonotype was seen a few times. This chain connects TRBV20-1 to TRBJ2-3; D is unresolved. The CDR3 is 14 residues long. V dropped 3 bases and J dropped 0 bases, with 10 bases sitting between them. The germline V gene encodes CDR1 DFQATT and CDR2 SNEGSKA (reference sequence). The CDR3 here is CSARRIASTDTQYF. The CDR3 DNA is TGCAGTGCTAGGCGTATAGCTAGCACAGATACGCAGTATTTT.

The sample holds a few counts of this clonotype. V is TRBV29-1 and J is TRBJ1-1, with D perhaps matching TRBD1 (5 bases). Trimming pared 7 bases from V and 6 bases from J, leaving 15 bases between. The CDR3 length is 12 residues. Germline assignment: CDR1 SQVTM and CDR2 ANQGSEA. The CDR3 DNA follows: TGCAGCGCCGGGACTAGGTCTTCTGAAGCTTTCTTT. It codes for CSAGTRSSEAFF.

This clonotype was seen a few times. V and J are TRBV7-9 and TRBJ2-7; 9 nucleotides agree with TRBD1. The J segment lost 2 bases and the V segment lost 1 base, leaving 6 bases of the junction unmatched. Germline assignment: CDR1 SEHNR and CDR2 FQNEAQ (reference sequence). The CDR3 sequence is 16 residues long. In DNA, the CDR3 is TGTGCCAGCAGCTTAGTTTGGGACAGGGCAACCTACGAGCAGTACTTC. It translates to CASSLVWDRATYEQYF.

On this clonotype itself: Since a much larger clone is just one base distant, this may be a read error. The genes are TRBV5-1 and TRBJ1-2; D not resolved. CDR1 is SGHRS and CDR2 is YFSETQ in the germline V gene. There are 16 residues in the CDR3. V dropped 1 base and J dropped 0 bases, with 13 bases sitting between them. The CDR3 sequence: CASSLTADSANYGYTF. Here the CDR3 DNA reads TGCGCCAGCAGCTTGACAGCGGATTCGGCTAACTATGGCTACACCTTC.

This clonotype was counted between two and nine times. This chain uses TRBV20-1 with TRBJ2-1, with D perhaps TRBD2 (7 bases). The CDR3 extends over 15 amino acids. Deletions cut 6 bases from V and 0 bases from J, with 15 bases between. The germline V gene has CDR1 DFQATT and CDR2 SNEGSKA (reference sequence). CDR3 coding DNA: TGCAGTGCGGGAGGGGGGAGAACCTCCTACAATGAGCAGTTCTTC. Translating it yields CSAGGGRTSYNEQFF.